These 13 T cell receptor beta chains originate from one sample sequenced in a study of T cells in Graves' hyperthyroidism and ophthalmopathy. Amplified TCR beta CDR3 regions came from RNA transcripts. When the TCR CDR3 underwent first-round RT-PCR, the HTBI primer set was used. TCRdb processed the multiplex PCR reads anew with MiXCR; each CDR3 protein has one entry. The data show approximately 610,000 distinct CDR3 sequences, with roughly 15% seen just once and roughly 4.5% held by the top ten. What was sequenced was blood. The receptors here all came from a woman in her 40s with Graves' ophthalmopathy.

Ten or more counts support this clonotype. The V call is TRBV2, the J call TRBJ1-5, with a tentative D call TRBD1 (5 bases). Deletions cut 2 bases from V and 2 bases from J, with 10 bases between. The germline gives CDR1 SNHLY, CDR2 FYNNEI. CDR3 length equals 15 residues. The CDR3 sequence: CASSEMGLGNQPQHF. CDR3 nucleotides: TGTGCCAGCAGTGAAATGGGGCTTGGCAATCAGCCCCAGCATTTT.

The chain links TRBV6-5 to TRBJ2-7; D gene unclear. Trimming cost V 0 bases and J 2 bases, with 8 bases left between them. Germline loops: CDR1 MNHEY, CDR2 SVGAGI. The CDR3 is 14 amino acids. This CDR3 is CASSYSFVAYEQYF. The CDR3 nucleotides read TGTGCCAGCAGTTACTCGTTCGTTGCCTACGAGCAGTACTTC.

The CDR3 region has the DNA TGTGCCAGCAGTTTCCATCGGGACGCCTACGAGCAGTACTTC. Its translation: CASSFHRDAYEQYF. V is TRBV6-5 and J is TRBJ2-7; D might be TRBD1 or TRBD2, each matching 5 bases. This CDR3 comprises 14 residues. Per the germline V gene, CDR1 is MNHEY and CDR2 is SVGAGI. Trimming left V 4 bases short and J 2 bases short, with 12 bases between.

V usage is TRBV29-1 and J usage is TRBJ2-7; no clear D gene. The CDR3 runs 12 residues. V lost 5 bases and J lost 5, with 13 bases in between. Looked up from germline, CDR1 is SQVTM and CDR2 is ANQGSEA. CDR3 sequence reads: CSVRPNPHEQYF. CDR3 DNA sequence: TGCAGCGTTAGGCCTAATCCCCACGAGCAGTACTTC.

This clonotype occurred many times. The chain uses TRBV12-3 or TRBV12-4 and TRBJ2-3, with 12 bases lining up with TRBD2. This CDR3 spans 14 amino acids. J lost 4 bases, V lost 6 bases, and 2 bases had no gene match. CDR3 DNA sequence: TGTGCCAGCAGACTAGCGGGAGGCCCAGATACGCAGTATTTT. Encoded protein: CASRLAGGPDTQYF.

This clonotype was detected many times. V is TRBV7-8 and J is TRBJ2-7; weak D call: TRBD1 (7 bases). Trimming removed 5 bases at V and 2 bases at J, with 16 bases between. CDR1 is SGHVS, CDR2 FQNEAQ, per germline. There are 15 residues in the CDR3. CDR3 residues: CASSRQGSGAYEQYF. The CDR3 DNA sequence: TGTGCCAGCAGCCGACAGGGCTCGGGGGCCTACGAGCAGTACTTC.

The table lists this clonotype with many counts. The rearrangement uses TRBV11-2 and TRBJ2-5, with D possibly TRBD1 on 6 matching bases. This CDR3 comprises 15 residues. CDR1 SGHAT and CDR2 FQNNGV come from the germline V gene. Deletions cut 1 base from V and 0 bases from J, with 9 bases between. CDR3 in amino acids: CASSLAGTNQETQYF. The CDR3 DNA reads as TGTGCCAGCAGCTTAGCAGGGACAAACCAAGAGACCCAGTACTTC.

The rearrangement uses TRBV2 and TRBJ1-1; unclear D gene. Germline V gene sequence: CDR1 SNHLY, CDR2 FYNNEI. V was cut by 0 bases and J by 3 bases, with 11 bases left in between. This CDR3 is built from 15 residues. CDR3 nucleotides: TGTGCCAGCAGTGAAGCGCTTCCGGGTTACACTGAAGCTTTCTTT. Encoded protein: CASSEALPGYTEAFF. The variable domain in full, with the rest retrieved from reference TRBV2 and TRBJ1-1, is EPEVTQTPSHQVTQMGQEVILRCVPISNHLYFYWYRQILGQKVEFLVSFYNNEISEKSEIFDDQFSVERPDGSNFTLKIRSTKLEDSAMYFCASSEALPGYTEAFFGQGTRLTVV.

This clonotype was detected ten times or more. Here the CDR3 DNA reads TGTGCTAGTGGCTCCCCCGGATTTAGGGACACTGAAGCTTTCTTT. Translated: CASGSPGFRDTEAFF. This chain uses TRBV12-5 with TRBJ1-1; D is ambiguous. This CDR3 has 15 residues. The germline V gene encodes CDR1 LGHNT and CDR2 FRNRAP. The V and J ends lost 6 bases and 3 bases respectively, with 17 bases between them.

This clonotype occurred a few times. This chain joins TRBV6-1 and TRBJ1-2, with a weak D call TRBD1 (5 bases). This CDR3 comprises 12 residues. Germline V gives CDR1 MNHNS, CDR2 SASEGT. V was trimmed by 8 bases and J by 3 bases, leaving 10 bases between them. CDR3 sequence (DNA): TGTGCCAGCCGGGACTATGACTATGGCTACACCTTC. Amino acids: CASRDYDYGYTF.

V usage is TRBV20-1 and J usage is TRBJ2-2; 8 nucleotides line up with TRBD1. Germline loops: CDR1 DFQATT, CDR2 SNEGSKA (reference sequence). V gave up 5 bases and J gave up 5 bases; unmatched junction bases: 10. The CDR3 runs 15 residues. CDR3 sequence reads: CSARGQGSGTGELFF. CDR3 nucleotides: TGCAGTGCTCGAGGACAGGGCTCGGGAACCGGGGAGCTGTTTTTT.

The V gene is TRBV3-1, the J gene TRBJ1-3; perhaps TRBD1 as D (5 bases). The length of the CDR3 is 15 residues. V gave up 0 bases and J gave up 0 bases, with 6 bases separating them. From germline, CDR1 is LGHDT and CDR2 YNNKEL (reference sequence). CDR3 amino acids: CASSQDDSSGNTIYF. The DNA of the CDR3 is TGTGCCAGCAGCCAAGATGACAGCTCTGGAAACACCATATATTTT.

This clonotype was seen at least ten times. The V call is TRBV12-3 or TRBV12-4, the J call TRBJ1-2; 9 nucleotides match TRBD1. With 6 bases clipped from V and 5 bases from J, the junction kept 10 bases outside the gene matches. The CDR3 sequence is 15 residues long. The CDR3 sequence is CASRSPGQGDYGYTF. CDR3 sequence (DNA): TGTGCCAGCAGATCACCGGGACAGGGAGATTATGGCTACACCTTC.